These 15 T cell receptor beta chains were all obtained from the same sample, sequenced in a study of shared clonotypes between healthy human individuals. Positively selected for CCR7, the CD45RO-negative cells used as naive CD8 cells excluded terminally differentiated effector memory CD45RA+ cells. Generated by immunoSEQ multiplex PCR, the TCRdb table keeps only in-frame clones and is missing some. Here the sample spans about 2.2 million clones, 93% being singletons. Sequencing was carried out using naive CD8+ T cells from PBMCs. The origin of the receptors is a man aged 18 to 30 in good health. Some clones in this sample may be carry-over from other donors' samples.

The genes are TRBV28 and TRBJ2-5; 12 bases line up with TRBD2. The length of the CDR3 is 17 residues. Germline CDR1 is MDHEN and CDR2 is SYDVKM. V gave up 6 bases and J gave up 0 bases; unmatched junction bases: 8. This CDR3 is CASRDGTSGLYQETQYF. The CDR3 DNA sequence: TGTGCCAGCAGAGATGGGACTAGCGGGTTGTACCAAGAGACCCAGTACTTC.

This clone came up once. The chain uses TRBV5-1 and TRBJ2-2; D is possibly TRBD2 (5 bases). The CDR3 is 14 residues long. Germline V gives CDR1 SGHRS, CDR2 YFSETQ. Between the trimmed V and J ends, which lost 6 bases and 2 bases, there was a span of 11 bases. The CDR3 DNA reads TGCGCCAGCACCTTTAGCGTAAACACCGGGGAGCTGTTTTTT. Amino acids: CASTFSVNTGELFF.

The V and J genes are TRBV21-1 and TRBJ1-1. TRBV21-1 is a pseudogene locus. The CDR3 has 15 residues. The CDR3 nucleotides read TGTGCCAGCAGCAAGATCGCTAGGGGGGACACTGAAGCTTTCTTT. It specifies CASSKIARGDTEAFF.

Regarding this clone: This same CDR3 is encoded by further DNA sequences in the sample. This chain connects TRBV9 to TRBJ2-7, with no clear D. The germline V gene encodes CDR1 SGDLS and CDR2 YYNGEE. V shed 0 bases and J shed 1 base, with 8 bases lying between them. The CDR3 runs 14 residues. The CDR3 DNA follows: TGTGCCAGCAGCGTAGAGGGCAGGTCCTACGAGCAGTACTTC. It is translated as CASSVEGRSYEQYF.

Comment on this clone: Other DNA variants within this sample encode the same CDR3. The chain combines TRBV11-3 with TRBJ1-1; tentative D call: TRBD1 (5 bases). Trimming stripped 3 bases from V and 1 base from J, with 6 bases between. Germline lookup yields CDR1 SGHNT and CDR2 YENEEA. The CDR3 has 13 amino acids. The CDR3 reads CASSFTGNTEAFF. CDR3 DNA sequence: TGTGCCAGCAGCTTTACAGGGAACACTGAAGCTTTCTTT.

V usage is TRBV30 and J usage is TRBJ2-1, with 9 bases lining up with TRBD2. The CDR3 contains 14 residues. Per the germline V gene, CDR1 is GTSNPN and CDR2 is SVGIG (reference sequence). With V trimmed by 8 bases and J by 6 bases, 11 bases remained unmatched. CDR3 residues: CAGPKREAPNEQFF. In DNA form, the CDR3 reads TGTGCCGGACCGAAGCGGGAGGCCCCCAATGAGCAGTTCTTC. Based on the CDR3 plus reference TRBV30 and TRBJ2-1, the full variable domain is SQTIHQWPATLVQPVGSPLSLECTVEGTSNPNLYWYRQAAGRGLQLLFYSVGIGQISSEVPQNLSASRPQDRQFILSSKKLLLSDSGFYLCAGPKREAPNEQFFGPGTRLTVL.

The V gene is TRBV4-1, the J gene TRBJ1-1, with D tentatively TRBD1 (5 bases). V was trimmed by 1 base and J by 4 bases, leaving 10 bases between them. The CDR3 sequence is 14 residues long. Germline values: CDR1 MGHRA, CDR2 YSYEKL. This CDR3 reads CASSQASGRTEAFF. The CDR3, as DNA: TGCGCCAGCAGCCAAGCTTCGGGACGCACTGAAGCTTTCTTT.

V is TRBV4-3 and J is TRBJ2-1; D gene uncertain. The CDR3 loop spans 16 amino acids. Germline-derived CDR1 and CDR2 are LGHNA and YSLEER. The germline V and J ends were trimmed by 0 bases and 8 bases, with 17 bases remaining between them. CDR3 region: CASSQERAPQSDEQFF. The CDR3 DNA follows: TGCGCCAGCAGCCAAGAACGAGCCCCCCAATCGGATGAGCAGTTCTTC.

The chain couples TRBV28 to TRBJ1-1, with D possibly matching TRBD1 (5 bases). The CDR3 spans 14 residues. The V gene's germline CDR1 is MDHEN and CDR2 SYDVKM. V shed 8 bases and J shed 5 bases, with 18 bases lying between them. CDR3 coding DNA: TGTGCCAGCGCCCCTGGAGCAGGGCTGACTGAAGCTTTCTTT. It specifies CASAPGAGLTEAFF.

CDR3 in amino acids: CASSPGDPIWDTQYF. DNA of the CDR3: TGTGCCAGCAGCCCGGGAGATCCCATATGGGATACGCAGTATTTT. The chain joins TRBV11-3 to TRBJ2-3, with TRBD2 as a possible D gene (6 bases). Germline V lookup: CDR1 SGHNT, CDR2 YENEEA. The CDR3 is 15 residues long. The ends were cut back, 5 bases at V and 6 bases at J, with 18 bases in the middle. Together with reference TRBV11-3 and TRBJ2-3, the CDR3 gives the full variable domain: EAGVVQSPRYKIIEKKQPVAFWCNPISGHNTLYWYLQNLGQGPELLIRYENEEAVDDSQLPKDRFSAERLKGVDSTLKIQPAELGDSAVYLCASSPGDPIWDTQYFGPGTRLTVL.

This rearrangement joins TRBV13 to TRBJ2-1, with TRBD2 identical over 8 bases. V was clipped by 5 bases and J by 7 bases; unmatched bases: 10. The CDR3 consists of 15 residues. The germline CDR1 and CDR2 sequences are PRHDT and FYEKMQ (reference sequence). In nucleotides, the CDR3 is TGTGCCAGCAGCCCGGGACTAGGATATGTGAATGAGCAGTTCTTC. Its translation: CASSPGLGYVNEQFF.

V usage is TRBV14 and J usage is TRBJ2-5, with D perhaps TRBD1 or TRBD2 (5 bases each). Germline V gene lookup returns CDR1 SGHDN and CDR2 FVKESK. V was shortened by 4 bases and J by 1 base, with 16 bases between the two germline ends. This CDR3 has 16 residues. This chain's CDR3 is CASSPLIRGVQETQYF. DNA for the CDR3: TGTGCCAGCAGCCCCTTGATCCGGGGCGTCCAAGAGACCCAGTACTTC.

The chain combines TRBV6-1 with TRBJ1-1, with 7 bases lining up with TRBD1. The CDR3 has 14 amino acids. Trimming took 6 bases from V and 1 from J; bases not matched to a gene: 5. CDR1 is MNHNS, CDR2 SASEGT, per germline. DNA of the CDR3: TGTGCCAGCAGCCTAGAGGGGGCGAACACTGAAGCTTTCTTT. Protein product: CASSLEGANTEAFF.

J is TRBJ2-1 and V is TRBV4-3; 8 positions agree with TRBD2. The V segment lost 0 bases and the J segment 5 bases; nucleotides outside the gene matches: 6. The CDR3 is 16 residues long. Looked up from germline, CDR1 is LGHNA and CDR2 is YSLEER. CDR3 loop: CASSQDPTSGHNEQFF. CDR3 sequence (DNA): TGCGCCAGCAGCCAAGATCCCACTAGCGGTCACAATGAGCAGTTCTTC.

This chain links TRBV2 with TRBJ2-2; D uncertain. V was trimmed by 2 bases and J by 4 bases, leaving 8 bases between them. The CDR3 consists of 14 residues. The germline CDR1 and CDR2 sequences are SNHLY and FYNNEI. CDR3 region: CASSEWSGTGELFF. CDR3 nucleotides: TGTGCCAGCAGTGAATGGTCAGGCACCGGGGAGCTGTTTTTT.